What follows are 2 T cell receptor beta chains derived from one specimen sequenced in a study of shared clonotypes between healthy human individuals. CD8 cells regarded as naive lacked CD45RO, were positively chosen for CCR7, and omitted terminally differentiated effector memory CD45RA+ cells. Data came from immunoSEQ multiplex PCR; TCRdb stores just in-frame clones and leaves some out. The data contain 650,000 to 800,000 clones, around 90% of them seen just once; the ten biggest clones take up approximately 25%. Material for sequencing was naive CD8+ T cells sorted from blood. These receptors were obtained from a man aged 25-40 years in good health.

DNA for the CDR3: TGTGCCAGCAGCTGGGGTTCGTCTTGGGCAGATACGCAGTATTTT. This sequence encodes CASSWGSSWADTQYF. The J gene is TRBJ2-3, the V gene TRBV27, with unresolved D. V lost 6 bases to trimming and J lost 4 bases, with 17 bases between them. The CDR3 runs 15 residues. Germline V gene data show CDR1 as MNHEY and CDR2 as SMNVEV (reference sequence).

This chain connects TRBV9 to TRBJ2-1; D uncertain. Trimming pared 3 bases from V and 9 bases from J, leaving 10 bases between. CDR3 size: 12 residues. The V gene's germline CDR1 is SGDLS and CDR2 YYNGEE. In nucleotides, the CDR3 is TGTGCCAGCAGCGCCTTTAAAGGTGAGCAGTTCTTC. Translating gives CASSAFKGEQFF.